The entry below gives a single T cell receptor beta chain sequence along with its context. At least ten counts were recorded for this clonotype. Its antigen target is currently unknown. No quality values exist for individual bases; no much larger clone is one base distant. The record originates from a study of Graves' ophthalmopathy and Graves' hyperthyroidism (dated by TCRdb to about 2018). Describing the broader study: Peripheral blood was collected at initial diagnosis, before any treatment. T-cell repertoires of thyroid tissue and blood were compared in over 5 hyperthyroidism patients. An independent validation cohort comprised about 20 hyperthyroidism patients and 15 to 17 patients who later progressed from hyperthyroidism to ophthalmopathy. In total, some 130 blood samples were TCR-sequenced: 40 to 45 ophthalmopathy, some 72 hyperthyroidism and roughly 17 hyperthyroidism-to-ophthalmopathy patients. For training and testing, the 100 or so patients in the discovery cohort were randomly divided in a 7:3 ratio. To explore V-J signatures that distinguish ophthalmopathy from hyperthyroidism, a discovery set of 100 patients was enrolled, made up of around 40 with ophthalmopathy and some 56 with stable hyperthyroidism. TCR beta repertoire signatures were used to distinguish Graves' ophthalmopathy from Graves' hyperthyroidism and to predict progression to ophthalmopathy. Following sample collection, hyperthyroidism patients were given methimazole at a starting dose of 30 mg daily, and ophthalmopathy patients were given high-dose intravenous methylprednisolone.

For repertoire sequencing, the TCR beta CDR3 regions were amplified from RNA transcripts. The first round of RT-PCR was done with HTBI primers and the Qiagen OneStep RT-PCR kit, and was followed by a second round of multiplex PCR, then size selection and purification. Libraries were sequenced on an Illumina HiSeq2000 using paired-end 100 bp reads. In the authors' own workflow: Reads were processed with SOAPnuke, discarding reads with adapters, uncalled bases, mean Phred below 15, or no exact constant-primer or identifier match. COPE v1.2.5 was used to merge high-quality paired reads. Unique nucleotide sequences were defined as clonotypes and aligned to IMGT TRB V, D and J references using MiTCR v1.1. Only V-J combinations with frequency above 0.0001 were analysed, covering approximately 99% of repertoires. For each V-J combination, a TCR clonal expansion and chaos score was defined as F50 clonal expansion divided by the chaos observed in the TCRdist matrix. Welch's t-statistics and random forest were used to reduce the features to some 13 V-J combinations, which were then used as input to a naive Bayes classifier. The similarity between thyroid and blood repertoires was quantified using the Morisita-Horn index. TCRdb reprocessing: public reads trimmed at Q25 with fastp, clones called with MiXCR, in-frame beta chains kept. Each record represents a unique CDR3 protein, reported with the most common genes and DNA among its rows. The V and J calls and clone size come from TCRdb's table, not from the authors' own analysis. This sample lists about 410,000 distinct CDR3 sequences; around 19% were detected once. The top ten constitute roughly 1.5% of the sample.

What the study reported, not specific to this receptor: Most expanded thyroid clonotypes with frequency above 0.001 were also detected in blood, suggesting blood repertoires may reflect the thyroid immune response. In validation, the model predicted ophthalmopathy progression with about 70% sensitivity and 72.22% specificity; fewer than 15 predicted patients were CT-confirmed with GO in a median of around 6 months. No statistical method was used to set the sample size in advance, and the investigators knew which group each participant was assigned to. The 13-signature model separated ophthalmopathy from stable hyperthyroidism with 85% to 90% sensitivity and about 81% specificity in cross-validation, and 80%/75% in the test set.

The ophthalmopathy patients had moderately to severely active disease, with a Clinical Activity Score of 3 or higher, a NOSPECS grade of 4 or higher, and a disease duration of less than 3 months. Patients with other autoimmune diseases, uncontrolled infections, pregnancy or lactation were excluded. Clinical symptoms, serum thyroxine, TRAb, thyroid ultrasound and orbital computed tomography were used for diagnosis. PBMCs were isolated from 7.5 to 10 ml of fresh peripheral blood by Ficoll-Paque density gradient centrifugation. Trizol reagent was used to extract the total RNA, and its quality was then checked on an Agilent 2100 Bioanalyzer. The germline V gene yields SGHDN for CDR1 and FVKESK for CDR2. Between the V and J ends, shortened by 5 bases and 6 bases respectively, the junction contains 8 bases. The CDR3, from cysteine to phenylalanine, totals 12 residues. Only the CDR3 DNA stays, 36 bases, in frame from base 1.

Sample: peripheral blood. The rearrangement combines TRBV14 with TRBJ2-4; the D gene cannot be named for sure. This clonotype was sampled from a woman younger than 30 with Graves' ophthalmopathy. Donor details come from another sample of the same person, matched by shared clones. The nucleotides read TGTGCCAGCAGCAACACCCCAAACATTCAGTACTTC. This yields the protein CASSNTPNIQYF. With all but the CDR3 taken from the reference TRBV14 and TRBJ2-4 genes, the full variable domain is: EAGVTQFPSHSVIEKGQTVTLRCDPISGHDNLYWYRRVMGKEIKFLLHFVKESKQDESGMPNNRFLAERTGGTYSTLKVQPAELEDSGVYFCASSNTPNIQYFGAGTRLSVL.